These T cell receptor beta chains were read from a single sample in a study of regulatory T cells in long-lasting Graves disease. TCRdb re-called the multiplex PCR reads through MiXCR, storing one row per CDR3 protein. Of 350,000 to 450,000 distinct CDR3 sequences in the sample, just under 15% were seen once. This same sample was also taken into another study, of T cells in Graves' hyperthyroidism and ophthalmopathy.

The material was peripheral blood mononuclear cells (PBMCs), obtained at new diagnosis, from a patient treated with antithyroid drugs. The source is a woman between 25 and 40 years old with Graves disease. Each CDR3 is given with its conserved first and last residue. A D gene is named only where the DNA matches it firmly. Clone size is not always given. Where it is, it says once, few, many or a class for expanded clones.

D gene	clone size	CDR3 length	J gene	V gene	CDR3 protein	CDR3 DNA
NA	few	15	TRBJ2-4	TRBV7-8	CASREDREAKNIQYF	TGTGCCAGCAGAGAAGACAGAGAAGCCAAAAACATTCAGTACTTC
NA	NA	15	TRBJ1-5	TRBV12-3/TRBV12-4	CASSGGGTVNQPQHF	TGTGCCAGCAGCGGGGGAGGGACGGTTAATCAGCCCCAGCATTTT
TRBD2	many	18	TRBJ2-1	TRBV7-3	CASSPGLAGVRVYNEQFF	TGTGCCAGCAGCCCTGGACTAGCGGGAGTTCGAGTATACAATGAGCAGTTCTTC
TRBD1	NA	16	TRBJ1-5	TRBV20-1	CSARDQGAGRVQPQHF	TGCAGTGCTAGAGATCAGGGGGCGGGGAGGGTTCAGCCCCAGCATTTT
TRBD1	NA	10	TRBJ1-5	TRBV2	CASRGQAQHF	TGTGCCAGCAGAGGACAGGCCCAGCATTTT
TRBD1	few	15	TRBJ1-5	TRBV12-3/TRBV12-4	CASRPGQGQNQPQHF	TGTGCCAGCAGACCGGGACAGGGGCAAAATCAGCCCCAGCATTTT
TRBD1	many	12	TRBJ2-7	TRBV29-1	CSVDGQGREQYF	TGCAGCGTTGACGGACAGGGCCGCGAGCAGTACTTC
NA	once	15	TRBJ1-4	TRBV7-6	CASSPNRVANEKLFF	TGTGCCAGCAGCCCGAACAGGGTGGCTAATGAAAAACTGTTTTTT
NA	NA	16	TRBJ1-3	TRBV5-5	CASSLDRGISGNTIYF	TGTGCCAGCAGCTTGGATAGGGGGATCTCTGGAAACACCATATATTTT
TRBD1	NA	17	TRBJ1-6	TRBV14	CASSQEAGTVYNSPLHF	TGTGCCAGCAGCCAAGAGGCCGGGACAGTCTATAATTCACCCCTCCACTTT
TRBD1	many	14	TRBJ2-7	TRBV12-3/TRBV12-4	CASSWTGGFGEQYF	TGTGCCAGCAGTTGGACAGGGGGCTTCGGAGAGCAGTACTTC
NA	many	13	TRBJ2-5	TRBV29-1	CSVGRVVQETQYF	TGCAGCGTTGGCAGGGTGGTCCAAGAGACCCAGTACTTC
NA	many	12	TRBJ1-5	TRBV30	CAWGTGNQPQHF	TGTGCCTGGGGAACAGGGAATCAGCCCCAGCATTTT
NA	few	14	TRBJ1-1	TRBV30	CAWSRGTLNTEAFF	TGTGCCTGGAGTAGAGGGACATTGAACACTGAAGCTTTCTTT
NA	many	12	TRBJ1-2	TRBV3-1	CASSQVDRGYTF	TGTGCCAGCAGCCAAGTTGACCGTGGCTACACCTTC
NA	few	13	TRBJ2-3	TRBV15	CATSSEPTDTQYF	TGTGCCACCAGCAGTGAACCCACAGATACGCAGTATTTT
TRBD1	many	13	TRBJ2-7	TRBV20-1	CSVRGGRTYEQYF	TGCAGTGTCAGAGGGGGCCGCACCTACGAGCAGTACTTC
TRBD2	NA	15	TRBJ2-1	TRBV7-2	CASRTGTSLYNEQFF	TGTGCCAGCAGAACCGGGACTAGCCTGTACAATGAGCAGTTCTTC
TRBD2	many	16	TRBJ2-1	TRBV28	CASNGLAGPSYNEQFF	TGTGCCAGCAACGGACTAGCGGGCCCATCCTACAATGAGCAGTTCTTC
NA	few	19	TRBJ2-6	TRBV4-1	CASSLSGPGPRAGANVLTF	TGCGCCAGCAGCCTCTCGGGACCGGGACCCAGGGCCGGGGCCAACGTCCTGACTTTC
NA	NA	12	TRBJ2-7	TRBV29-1	CSVDAGDYEQYF	TGCAGCGTTGACGCAGGAGACTACGAGCAGTACTTC
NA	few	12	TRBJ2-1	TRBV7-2	CASSLVGSPEFF	TGTGCCAGCAGCTTAGTGGGATCCCCCGAGTTCTTC
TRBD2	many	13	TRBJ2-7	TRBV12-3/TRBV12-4	CASSFGTSGEQYF	TGTGCCAGCAGTTTCGGGACTAGCGGCGAGCAGTACTTC
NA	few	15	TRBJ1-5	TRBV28	CASSSPTGLNQPQHF	TGTGCCAGCAGTTCCCCGACAGGCCTCAATCAGCCCCAGCATTTT